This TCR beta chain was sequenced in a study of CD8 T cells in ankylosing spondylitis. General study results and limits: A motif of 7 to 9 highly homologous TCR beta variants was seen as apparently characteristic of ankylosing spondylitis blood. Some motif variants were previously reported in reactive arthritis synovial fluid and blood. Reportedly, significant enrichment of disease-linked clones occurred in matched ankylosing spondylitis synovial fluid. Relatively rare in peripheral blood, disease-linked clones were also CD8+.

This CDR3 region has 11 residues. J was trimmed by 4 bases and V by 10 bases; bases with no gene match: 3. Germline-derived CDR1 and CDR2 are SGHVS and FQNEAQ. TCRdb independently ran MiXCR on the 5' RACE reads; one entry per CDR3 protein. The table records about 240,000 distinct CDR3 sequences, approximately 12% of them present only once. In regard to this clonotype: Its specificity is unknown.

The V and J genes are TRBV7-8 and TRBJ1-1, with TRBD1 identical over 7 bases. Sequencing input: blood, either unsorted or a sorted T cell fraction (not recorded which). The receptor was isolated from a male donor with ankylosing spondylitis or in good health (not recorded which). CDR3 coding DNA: TGTGCCATCGACAGGGTCACTGAAGCTTTCTTT. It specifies CAIDRVTEAFF.